The entry that follows covers one T cell receptor (beta chain) sequence. Libraries were prepared by immunoSEQ multiplex PCR; TCRdb keeps only in-frame clonotypes and omits some of them. The sample holds 70,000 or so clones, roughly 89% seen once. Trimming removed 5 bases from V and 1 base from J, with 17 bases in between. This CDR3 has 16 residues. Germline V gives CDR1 SNHLY, CDR2 FYNNEI. This specimen comes from a study of control samples from healthy donors and cancer patients. V is TRBV2 and J is TRBJ2-5; D tentatively reads TRBD1 or TRBD2 (6 bases each). The TCR originated in a man aged 55 to 70 with lung cancer. The specimen sequenced was PBMCs. In nucleotides, the CDR3 is TGTGCCAGCAGTCAAACAGGGATGGGGGGCCAAGAGACCCAGTACTTC. It specifies CASSQTGMGGQETQYF.